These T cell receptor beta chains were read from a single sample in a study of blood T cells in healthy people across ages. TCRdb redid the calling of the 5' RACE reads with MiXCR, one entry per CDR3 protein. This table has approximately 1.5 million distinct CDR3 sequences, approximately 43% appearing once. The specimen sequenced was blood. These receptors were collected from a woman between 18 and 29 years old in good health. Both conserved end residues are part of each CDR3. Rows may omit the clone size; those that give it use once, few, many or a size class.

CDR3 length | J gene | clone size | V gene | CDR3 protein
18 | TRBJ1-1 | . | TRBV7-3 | CASSLNVRRGRMNNEAFF
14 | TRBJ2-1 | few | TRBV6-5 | CASSYTTADNEQFF
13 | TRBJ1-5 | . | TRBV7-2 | CASSIDSNQPQHF
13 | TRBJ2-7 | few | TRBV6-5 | CASSYRKGYEQYF
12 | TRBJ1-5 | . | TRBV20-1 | CSAAGMDQPQHF
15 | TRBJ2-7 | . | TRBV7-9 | CAGSLAGGSTHEQYF
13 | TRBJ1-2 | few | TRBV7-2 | CASSLERSHGYTF
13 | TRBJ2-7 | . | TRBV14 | CASSQDDWYEQYF
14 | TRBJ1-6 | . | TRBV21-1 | CASSKRLHGSPLHF
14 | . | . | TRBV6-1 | CASTPEPFYNEQYF
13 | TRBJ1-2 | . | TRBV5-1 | CASSPVSDHGYTF
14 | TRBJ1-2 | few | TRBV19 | CASSIGTGNYGYTF
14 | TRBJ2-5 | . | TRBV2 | CASSVLKWDTEQYF
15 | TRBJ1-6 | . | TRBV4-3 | CASSQVRDSNSPLHF
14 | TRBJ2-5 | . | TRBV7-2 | CASSLGWGWETQYF
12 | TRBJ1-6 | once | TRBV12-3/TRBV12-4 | CASSTNPTPLHF
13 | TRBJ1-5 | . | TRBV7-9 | CASSEDIREPQHF
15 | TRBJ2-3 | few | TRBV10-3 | CAISDPQGYTDTQYF
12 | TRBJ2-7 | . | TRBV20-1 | CSAEDSVYEQYF
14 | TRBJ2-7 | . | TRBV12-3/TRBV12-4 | CASSQPGKSYEQYF
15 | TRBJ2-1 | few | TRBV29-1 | CSARRELRPYNEQFF
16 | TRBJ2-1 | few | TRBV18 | CASSVTNGGPYNEQFF
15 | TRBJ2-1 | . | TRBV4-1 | CASSQTSHQSHEQFF
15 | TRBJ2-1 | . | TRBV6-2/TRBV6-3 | CASSYGGGVSDEQFF
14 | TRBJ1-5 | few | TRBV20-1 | CSASPDRSRTAQHF
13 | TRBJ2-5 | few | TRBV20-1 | CSARPGLVETQYF
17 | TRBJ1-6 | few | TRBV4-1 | CASSAGQGSSYNSPLHF
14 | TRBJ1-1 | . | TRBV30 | CAWRAPGTPTEAFF
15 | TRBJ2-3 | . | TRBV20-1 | CSAQRRAGATDTQYF
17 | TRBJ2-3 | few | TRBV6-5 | CASSFFPSGRSTDTQYF
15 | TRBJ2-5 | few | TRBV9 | CASSTRQGMDNEQYF
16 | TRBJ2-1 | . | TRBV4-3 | CASSQSGTAGFYEQFF